In this sample, the clone carrying this T cell receptor (beta chain) turned up a few times. Its antigen is not identified. Treatment-naive patients with stable or active relapsing-remitting disease were the multiple sclerosis controls. Negative magnetic isolation gave CD8+ and CD4+ cells; FACS enriched CD8+ TEMRA. RNA was extracted with the RNeasy kit, and a quantity of roughly 0.5 to 1 ug was reverse transcribed using random hexamers. The amplification used immunoSEQ multiplex PCR on TCR beta CDR3; it spanned 54 Vbeta and 13 Jbeta. One entry per CDR3 protein, called by TCRdb with MiXCR from the immunoSEQ multiplex PCR reads. This sample yields fewer than 150,000 distinct CDR3 sequences, of which 90% to 95% are seen a single time; around 0.24% belongs to the top ten. The sample originates from a study of CD8 T cells in Susac syndrome. The study, taken as a whole, reports: The authors acknowledged that their TCR sequencing and HLA analysis involved a relatively small number of individuals.

Germline assignment: CDR1 LNHDA and CDR2 SQIVND (reference sequence). The CDR3 spans 15 residues. V lost 0 bases, J lost 0 bases, and 2 bases stayed unmatched. The sequenced sample was CD8+ T cells from PBMCs. The V gene is TRBV19, the J gene TRBJ2-7; the match to TRBD1 covers 7 bases. This sequence was found in a human donor with multiple sclerosis. CDR3 nucleotide sequence: TGTGCCAGTAGTATAGATCGACAGGGCTCCTACGAGCAGTACTTC. Residues: CASSIDRQGSYEQYF.